A single sample gave rise to the 16 T cell receptor beta chains below, sequenced in a study of human T cells and chemical hapten exposure. MiXCR, run by TCRdb on the RACE reads, gives a single entry per CDR3 protein. In the table there are approximately 370,000 distinct CDR3 sequences, 5.5% of which are singletons. Time point indicated: pre-sensitization, week 0. Treatment indicated: therapeutic diphenylcyclopropenone sensitization with weekly scalp DPC. Sequenced material: whole blood, taken in connection with sensitization to the hapten diphenylcyclopropenone (DPC). The source is a woman aged 18-30 years with alopecia areata. Some clones in this sample may be carry-over from other donors' samples.

The V call is TRBV21-1, the J call TRBJ1-2; TRBD1, the table's D call, was not compared with the DNA. TRBV21-1 is annotated as a pseudogene. This CDR3 region has 15 residues. The CDR3 coding sequence is TGTGCCAGCAGCGAAAAGGGGTTTTTTAACTATGGCTACACCTTC. Its translation is CASSEKGFFNYGYTF.

Comments on this clonotype: Germline is not matched at one junction end, which may reflect a read error. CDR3 nucleotides: TGTGCCTGCAGCCAACAGGGGAGCTATGGCTACACCTTC. As protein: CACSQQGSYGYTF. The chain combines TRBV5-6 with TRBJ1-2; 7 nucleotides align to TRBD1. The CDR3 length is 13 residues. Germline values: CDR1 SGHDT, CDR2 YYEEEE.

This clonotype was counted ten times or more. The chain uses TRBV6-6 and TRBJ1-2, with D possibly being TRBD1 (6 bases). The germline gives CDR1 MNHNY, CDR2 SVGAGI (reference sequence). The CDR3 has 17 residues. V lost 2 bases and J 4 bases, leaving 20 bases between the germline ends. The chain's CDR3 is CASSYRTVPDPSYGYTF. CDR3 coding DNA: TGTGCCAGCAGTTACCGGACAGTCCCCGATCCTAGCTATGGCTACACCTTC.

This clonotype showed up many times. This chain joins TRBV20-1 and TRBJ1-2; no reliable D call. This CDR3 has 14 amino acids. The V gene lost 4 bases and the J gene lost 3 bases, with 15 bases spanning the gap. Looked up from germline, CDR1 is DFQATT and CDR2 is SNEGSKA (reference sequence). The CDR3 coding sequence is TGCAGTGCTAATGGGAATGGGCATGACTATGGCTACACCTTC. It yields the protein CSANGNGHDYGYTF.

This clonotype was observed many times. The chain employs TRBV4-2 and TRBJ1-1, with a possible D match to TRBD1 (5 bases). Trimming cost V 0 bases and J 0 bases, with 14 bases left between them. The CDR3 is 17 residues long. The germline CDR1 and CDR2 sequences are LGHNA and YNFKEQ. CDR3 in DNA: TGTGCCAGCAGCCAAGATCAGGGAGAGGGAGTGAACACTGAAGCTTTCTTT. Translated: CASSQDQGEGVNTEAFF.

This clonotype appeared many times. The rearrangement uses TRBV29-1 and TRBJ1-1; TRBD1 matches 12 bases. Germline CDR1 and CDR2: SQVTM and ANQGSEA. V lost 7 bases, J lost 1 base, and 10 bases stayed unmatched. The CDR3 covers 16 residues. This CDR3 is CSATGGTGGQNTEAFF. DNA of the CDR3: TGCAGCGCTACTGGTGGGACAGGGGGCCAGAACACTGAAGCTTTCTTT.

This clonotype was detected many times. The chain has TRBV13 and TRBJ1-5; 7 bases map to TRBD1. V shed 3 bases, J shed 0 bases, and the junction held 5 bases outside the gene matches. The CDR3 extends over 16 amino acids. The germline V gene has CDR1 PRHDT and CDR2 FYEKMQ (reference sequence). CDR3 amino acids: CASSFSDRDSNQPQHF. CDR3 nucleotides: TGTGCCAGCAGCTTCTCAGACAGGGATAGCAATCAGCCCCAGCATTTT.

This clonotype was observed a handful of times. This chain links TRBV4-2 with TRBJ1-2; 10 positions match TRBD1. Germline values: CDR1 LGHNA, CDR2 YNFKEQ. The CDR3 extends over 15 amino acids. V was pared by 0 bases and J by 5 bases, with 3 bases of the junction left unmatched. The CDR3 region has the DNA TGTGCCAGCAGCCAAGAAGGGACAGGGGCGTATGGCTACACCTTC. It is translated as CASSQEGTGAYGYTF.

This clonotype was detected many times. This chain joins TRBV4-2 and TRBJ1-5; possible D gene TRBD1, 5 bases. The V gene lost 0 bases and the J gene lost 6 bases, with 18 bases spanning the gap. In germline, CDR1 is LGHNA, CDR2 YNFKEQ. This CDR3 spans 17 amino acids. The CDR3 is CASSQDVAAAGGQPQHF. The CDR3 DNA reads as TGTGCCAGCAGCCAAGATGTTGCGGCAGCCGGGGGTCAGCCCCAGCATTTT.

This clonotype was detected a few times. J is TRBJ1-1 and V is TRBV7-3; D is unresolved. The length of the CDR3 is 13 residues. V was cut by 5 bases and J by 6 bases, with 13 bases left in between. Per the germline V gene, CDR1 is SGHTA and CDR2 is FQGTGA. The DNA for the CDR3 is TGTGCCAGCAGCCCAAATCTACAGTCTGAAGCTTTCTTT. Its protein product is CASSPNLQSEAFF.

There are many counts of this clonotype. The chain links TRBV6-1 to TRBJ2-4, with TRBD2 matching 11 bases. The CDR3 contains 14 residues. CDR1 is MNHNS and CDR2 is SASEGT in the germline V gene. V gave up 7 bases and J gave up 9 bases; unmatched junction bases: 8. The CDR3 sequence is CASTVAGGESIQYF. The DNA for the CDR3 is TGTGCCAGCACGGTAGCGGGGGGGGAAAGCATTCAGTACTTC.

This clonotype was found many times. The chain is built from TRBV12-3 or TRBV12-4 and TRBJ1-6; D is ambiguous. CDR3 length: 16 amino acids. Trimming cost V 4 bases and J 7 bases, with 17 bases left between them. The CDR3 sequence is CASSSRGSLENSPLHF. DNA for the CDR3: TGTGCCAGCAGTTCCCGTGGGTCTCTGGAAAATTCACCCCTCCACTTT.

This clonotype turned up a few times. The rearrangement links TRBV12-3 or TRBV12-4 to TRBJ1-6; D gene unclear. CDR3 length: 13 residues. Trimming took 4 bases from V and 8 from J, leaving 9 bases between them. The CDR3: CASSSSGDSPLHF. The DNA for the CDR3 is TGTGCCAGCAGTTCAAGCGGAGATTCACCCCTCCACTTT.

This clonotype was counted between two and nine times. The chain links TRBV5-4 to TRBJ2-3; a weak D match, TRBD1 (7 bases). This CDR3 spans 17 amino acids. Germline values: CDR1 SGHNT, CDR2 YYREEE (reference sequence). The germline V and J ends were trimmed by 3 bases and 2 bases, with 19 bases remaining between them. CDR3 nucleotides: TGTGCCAGCAGCTCGCGGAGGGGGCCTTTGGACACAGATACGCAGTATTTT. This gives the protein CASSSRRGPLDTDTQYF.

The V and J genes are TRBV7-2 and TRBJ2-1; TRBD1 agrees at 8 bases. The CDR3 is made up of 16 amino acids. With 3 bases clipped from V and 1 base from J, the junction kept 5 bases outside the gene matches. Per germline, CDR1 SGHTA and CDR2 FQGNSA. The CDR3 DNA sequence: TGTGCCAGCAGCTTCACAGGGGGGAATTCCTACAATGAGCAGTTCTTC. It yields the protein CASSFTGGNSYNEQFF.

This clonotype was seen repeatedly, ten times or more. The J gene is TRBJ1-5, the V gene TRBV10-3; D not certain. The V gene lost 2 bases and the J gene lost 3 bases, with 5 bases spanning the gap. Germline CDR1 reads ENHRY; CDR2 reads SYGVKD. The CDR3 covers 13 residues. The CDR3 protein is CAISEGVNQPQHF. The CDR3 coding sequence is TGTGCCATCAGTGAGGGGGTCAATCAGCCCCAGCATTTT.